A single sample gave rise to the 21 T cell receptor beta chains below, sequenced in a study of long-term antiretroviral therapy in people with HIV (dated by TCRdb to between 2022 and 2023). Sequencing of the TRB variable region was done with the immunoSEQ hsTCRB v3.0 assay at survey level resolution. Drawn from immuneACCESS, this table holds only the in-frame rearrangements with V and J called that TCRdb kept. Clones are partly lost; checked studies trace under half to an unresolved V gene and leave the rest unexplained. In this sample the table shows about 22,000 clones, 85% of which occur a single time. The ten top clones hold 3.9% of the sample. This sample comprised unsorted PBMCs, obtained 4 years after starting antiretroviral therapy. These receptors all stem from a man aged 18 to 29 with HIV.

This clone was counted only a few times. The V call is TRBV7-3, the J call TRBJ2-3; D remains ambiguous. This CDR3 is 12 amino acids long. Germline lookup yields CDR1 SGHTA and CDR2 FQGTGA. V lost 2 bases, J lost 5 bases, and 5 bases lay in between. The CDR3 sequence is CASSLVGDTQYF. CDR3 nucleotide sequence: TGTGCCAGCAGCTTAGTGGGAGATACGCAGTATTTT.

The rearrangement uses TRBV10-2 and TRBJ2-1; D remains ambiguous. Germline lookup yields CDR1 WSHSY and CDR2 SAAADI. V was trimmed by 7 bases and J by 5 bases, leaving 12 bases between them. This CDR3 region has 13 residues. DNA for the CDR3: TGCGCCAGCACCGTGGTAATTAACAATGAGCAGTTCTTC. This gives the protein CASTVVINNEQFF.

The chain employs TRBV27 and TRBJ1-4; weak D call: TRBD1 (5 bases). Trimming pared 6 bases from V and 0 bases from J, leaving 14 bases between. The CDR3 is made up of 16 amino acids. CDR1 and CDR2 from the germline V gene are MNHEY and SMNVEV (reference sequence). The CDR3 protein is CASRGGGAPTNEKLFF. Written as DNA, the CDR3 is TGTGCCAGCAGGGGTGGTGGGGCCCCAACTAATGAAAAACTGTTTTTT. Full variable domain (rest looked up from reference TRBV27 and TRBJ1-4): EAQVTQNPRYLITVTGKKLTVTCSQNMNHEYMSWYRQDPGLGLRQIYYSMNVEVTDKGDVPEGYKVSRKEKRNFPLILESPSPNQTSLYFCASRGGGAPTNEKLFFGSGTQLSVL.

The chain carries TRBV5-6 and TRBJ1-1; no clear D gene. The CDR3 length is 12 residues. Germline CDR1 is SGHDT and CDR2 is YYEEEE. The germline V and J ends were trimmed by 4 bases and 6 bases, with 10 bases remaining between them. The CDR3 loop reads CASSRLGAEAFF. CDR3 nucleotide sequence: TGTGCCAGCAGCCGACTAGGAGCTGAAGCTTTCTTT.

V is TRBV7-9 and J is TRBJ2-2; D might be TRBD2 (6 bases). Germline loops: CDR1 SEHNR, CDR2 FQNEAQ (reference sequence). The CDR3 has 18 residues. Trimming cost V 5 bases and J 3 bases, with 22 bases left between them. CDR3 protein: CASSTPTDGGTHTGELFF. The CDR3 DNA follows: TGTGCCAGCAGCACCCCAACAGACGGGGGTACCCACACCGGGGAGCTGTTTTTT.

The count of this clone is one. For the CDR3, the DNA is TGTGCCAGTAGTGCCAGACAGGCCTGGAACACTGAAGCTTTCTTT. Protein product: CASSARQAWNTEAFF. This chain uses TRBV19 with TRBJ1-1; D perhaps matches TRBD1 (6 bases). The V end lost 5 bases, the J end lost 1 base, and 14 bases lay between the germline ends. This CDR3 has 15 amino acids. Germline lookup yields CDR1 LNHDA and CDR2 SQIVND (reference sequence).

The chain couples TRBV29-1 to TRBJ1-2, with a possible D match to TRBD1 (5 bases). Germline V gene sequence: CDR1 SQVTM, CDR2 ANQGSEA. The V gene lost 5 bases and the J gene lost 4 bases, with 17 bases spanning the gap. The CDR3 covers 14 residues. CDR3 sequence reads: CSVPRDGLAYGYTF. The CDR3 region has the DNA TGCAGCGTTCCCCGGGACGGCTTAGCCTATGGCTACACCTTC.

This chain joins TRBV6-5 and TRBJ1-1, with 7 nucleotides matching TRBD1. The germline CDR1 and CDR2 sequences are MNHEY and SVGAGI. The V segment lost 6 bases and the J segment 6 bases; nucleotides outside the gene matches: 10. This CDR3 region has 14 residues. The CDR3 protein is CASRLDRSTAEAFF. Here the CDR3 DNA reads TGTGCCAGCAGGTTGGACAGGTCGACGGCTGAAGCTTTCTTT.

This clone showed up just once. The CDR3 sequence is CASRGGGVEQFF. For the CDR3, the DNA is TGTGCCAGCAGAGGCGGGGGGGTTGAGCAGTTCTTC. V is TRBV5-6 and J is TRBJ2-1, with TRBD2 identical over 9 bases. The CDR3 length is 12 residues. Germline assignment: CDR1 SGHDT and CDR2 YYEEEE. V lost 5 bases and J lost 9; bases outside the gene matches: 3. Looking up the rest from reference TRBV5-6 and TRBJ2-1 gives the full variable domain: DAGVTQSPTHLIKTRGQQVTLRCSPKSGHDTVSWYQQALGQGPQFIFQYYEEEERQRGNFPDRFSGHQFPNYSSELNVNALLLGDSALYLCASRGGGVEQFFGPGTRLTVL.

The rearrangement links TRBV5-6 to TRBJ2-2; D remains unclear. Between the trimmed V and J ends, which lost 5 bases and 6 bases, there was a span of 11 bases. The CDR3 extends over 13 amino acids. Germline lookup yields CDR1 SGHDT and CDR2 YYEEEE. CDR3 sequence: CASSKPQPGELFF. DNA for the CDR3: TGTGCCAGCAGTAAACCCCAACCCGGGGAGCTGTTTTTT.

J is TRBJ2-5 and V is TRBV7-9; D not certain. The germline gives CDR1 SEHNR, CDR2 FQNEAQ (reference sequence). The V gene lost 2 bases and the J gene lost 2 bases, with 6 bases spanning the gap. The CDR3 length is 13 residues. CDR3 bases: TGTGCCAGCAGCTTATTGCCGCAAGAGACCCAGTACTTC. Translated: CASSLLPQETQYF.

The CDR3 reads CASIQAGLSTDTQYF. The CDR3 region has the DNA TGTGCCAGCATCCAAGCGGGGCTTAGCACAGATACGCAGTATTTT. The chain is built from TRBV7-8 and TRBJ2-3, with 7 bases matching TRBD2. Unmatched junction bases numbered 7, after V lost 7 bases and J lost 0 bases. Germline assignment: CDR1 SGHVS and CDR2 FQNEAQ. The CDR3 runs to 15 residues.

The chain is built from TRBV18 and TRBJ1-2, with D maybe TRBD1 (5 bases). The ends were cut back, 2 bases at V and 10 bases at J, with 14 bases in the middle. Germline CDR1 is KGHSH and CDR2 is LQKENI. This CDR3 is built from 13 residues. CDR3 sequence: CASSPEVGGTYTF. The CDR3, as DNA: TGTGCCAGCTCACCAGAGGTTGGGGGGACCTACACCTTC.

CDR3 loop: CASSEKATAGYSTDTQYF. CDR3 in DNA: TGTGCCAGCAGTGAAAAGGCCACGGCAGGGTATAGCACAGATACGCAGTATTTT. The V gene is TRBV6-1, the J gene TRBJ2-3; D is possibly TRBD1 (5 bases). The CDR3 runs 18 residues. V lost 2 bases and J lost 0, with 18 bases in between. The germline gives CDR1 MNHNS, CDR2 SASEGT.

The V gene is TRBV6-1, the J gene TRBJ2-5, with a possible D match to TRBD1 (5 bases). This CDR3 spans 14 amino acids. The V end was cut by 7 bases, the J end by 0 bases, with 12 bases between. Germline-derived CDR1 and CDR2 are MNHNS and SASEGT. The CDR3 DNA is TGTGCCAGCAAGGGGCAGAACTACCAAGAGACCCAGTACTTC. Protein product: CASKGQNYQETQYF.

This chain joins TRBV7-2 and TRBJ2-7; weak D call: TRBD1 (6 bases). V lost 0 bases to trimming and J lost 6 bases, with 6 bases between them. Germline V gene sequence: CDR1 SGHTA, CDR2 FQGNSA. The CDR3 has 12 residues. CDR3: CASSLARGEQYF. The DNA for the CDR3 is TGTGCCAGCAGCTTAGCCAGGGGCGAGCAGTACTTC.

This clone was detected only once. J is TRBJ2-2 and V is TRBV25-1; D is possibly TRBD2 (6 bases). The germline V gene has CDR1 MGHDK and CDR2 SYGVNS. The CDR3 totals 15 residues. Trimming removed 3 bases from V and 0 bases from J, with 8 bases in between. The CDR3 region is CASSEAGTNTGELFF. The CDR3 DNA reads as TGTGCCAGCAGTGAGGCGGGGACGAACACCGGGGAGCTGTTTTTT.

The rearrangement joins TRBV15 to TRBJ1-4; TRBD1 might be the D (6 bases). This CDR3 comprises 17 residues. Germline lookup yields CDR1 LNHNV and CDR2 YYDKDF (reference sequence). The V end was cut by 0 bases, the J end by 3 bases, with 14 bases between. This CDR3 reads CATSRDGQGGSNEKLFF. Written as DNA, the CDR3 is TGTGCCACCAGCAGAGATGGGCAAGGGGGTTCTAATGAAAAACTGTTTTTT.

Written as DNA, the CDR3 is TGTGCCAGCAGTTTAACTAGCGATACAGATACGCAGTATTTT. Its translation: CASSLTSDTDTQYF. The rearrangement uses TRBV27 and TRBJ2-3; 7 bases map to TRBD2. With 2 bases clipped from V and 3 bases from J, the junction kept 2 bases outside the gene matches. The CDR3 contains 14 residues. Germline CDR1 reads MNHEY; CDR2 reads SMNVEV (reference sequence).

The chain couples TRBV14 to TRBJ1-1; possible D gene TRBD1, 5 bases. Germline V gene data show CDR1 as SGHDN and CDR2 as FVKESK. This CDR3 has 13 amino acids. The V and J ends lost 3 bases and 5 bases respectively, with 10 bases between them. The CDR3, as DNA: TGTGCCAGCAGCCAGCAGGGAATAACTGAAGCTTTCTTT. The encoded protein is CASSQQGITEAFF. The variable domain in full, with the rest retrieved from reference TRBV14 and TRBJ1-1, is EAGVTQFPSHSVIEKGQTVTLRCDPISGHDNLYWYRRVMGKEIKFLLHFVKESKQDESGMPNNRFLAERTGGTYSTLKVQPAELEDSGVYFCASSQQGITEAFFGQGTRLTVV.

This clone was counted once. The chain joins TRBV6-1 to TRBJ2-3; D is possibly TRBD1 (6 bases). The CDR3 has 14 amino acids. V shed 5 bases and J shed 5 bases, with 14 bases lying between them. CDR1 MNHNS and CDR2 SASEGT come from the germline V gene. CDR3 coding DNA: TGTGCCAGCAGTACAGGGAATGGTAAAGATACGCAGTATTTT. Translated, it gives CASSTGNGKDTQYF.